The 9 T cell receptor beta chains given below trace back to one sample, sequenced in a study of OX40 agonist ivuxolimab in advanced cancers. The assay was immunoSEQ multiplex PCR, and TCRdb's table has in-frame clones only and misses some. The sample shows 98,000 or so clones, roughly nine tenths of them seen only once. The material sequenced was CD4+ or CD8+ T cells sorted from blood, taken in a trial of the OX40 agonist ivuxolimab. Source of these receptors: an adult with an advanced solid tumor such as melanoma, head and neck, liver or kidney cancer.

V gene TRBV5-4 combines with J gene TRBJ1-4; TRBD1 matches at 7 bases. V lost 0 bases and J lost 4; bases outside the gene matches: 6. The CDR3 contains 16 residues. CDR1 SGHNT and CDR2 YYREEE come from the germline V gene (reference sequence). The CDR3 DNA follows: TGTGCCAGCAGCTTGGATCTCACAGGGGTTAATGAAAAACTGTTTTTT. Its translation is CASSLDLTGVNEKLFF.

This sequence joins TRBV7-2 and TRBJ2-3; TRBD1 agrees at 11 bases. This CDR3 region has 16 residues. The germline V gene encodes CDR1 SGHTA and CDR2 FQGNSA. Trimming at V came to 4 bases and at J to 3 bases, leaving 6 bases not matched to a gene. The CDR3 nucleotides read TGTGCCAGCAGCTCTCCGGACAGGGGGCCGACAGATACGCAGTATTTT. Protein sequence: CASSSPDRGPTDTQYF.

The CDR3 protein is CASSLDWGSGNTIYF. In nucleotides, the CDR3 is TGTGCCAGCAGCTTAGATTGGGGTTCTGGAAACACCATATATTTT. This rearrangement joins TRBV7-2 to TRBJ1-3; D gene ambiguous. Germline CDR1 is SGHTA and CDR2 is FQGNSA. The CDR3 runs to 15 residues. The germline V and J ends were trimmed by 1 base and 1 base, with 8 bases remaining between them.

This CDR3 reads CASSGNRGPTGGYTF. In nucleotides, the CDR3 is TGTGCCAGCAGTGGTAACAGGGGGCCCACGGGGGGCTACACCTTC. The V gene is TRBV6-1, the J gene TRBJ1-2; 9 bases agree with TRBD1. This CDR3 contains 15 residues. CDR1 and CDR2 from the germline V gene are MNHNS and SASEGT. V shed 4 bases and J 8 bases; nucleotides not matched to a gene: 11.

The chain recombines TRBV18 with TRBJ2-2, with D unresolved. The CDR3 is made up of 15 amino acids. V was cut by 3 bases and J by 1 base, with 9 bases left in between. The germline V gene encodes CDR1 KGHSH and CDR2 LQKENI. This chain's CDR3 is CASSPQDRNTGELFF. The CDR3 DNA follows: TGTGCCAGCTCACCTCAGGACCGGAACACCGGGGAGCTGTTTTTT. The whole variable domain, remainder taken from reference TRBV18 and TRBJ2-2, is NAGVMQNPRHLVRRRGQEARLRCSPMKGHSHVYWYRQLPEEGLKFMVYLQKENIIDESGMPKERFSAEFPKEGPSILRIQQVVRGDSAAYFCASSPQDRNTGELFFGEGSRLTVL.

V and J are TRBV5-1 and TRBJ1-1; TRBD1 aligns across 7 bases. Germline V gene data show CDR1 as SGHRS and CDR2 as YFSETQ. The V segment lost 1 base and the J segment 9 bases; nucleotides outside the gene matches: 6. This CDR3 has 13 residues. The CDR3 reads CASSLSVQGKAFF. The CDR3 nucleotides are TGCGCCAGCAGCTTGAGCGTACAGGGGAAAGCTTTCTTT.

The CDR3 reads CASSLAGQSSGNTIYF. For the CDR3, the DNA is TGTGCCAGCAGCTTGGCCGGTCAAAGCTCTGGAAACACCATATATTTT. The chain is built from TRBV5-4 and TRBJ1-3; D call uncertain. Deletions cut 0 bases from V and 0 bases from J, with 10 bases between. The germline V gene has CDR1 SGHNT and CDR2 YYREEE (reference sequence). CDR3 length equals 16 residues.

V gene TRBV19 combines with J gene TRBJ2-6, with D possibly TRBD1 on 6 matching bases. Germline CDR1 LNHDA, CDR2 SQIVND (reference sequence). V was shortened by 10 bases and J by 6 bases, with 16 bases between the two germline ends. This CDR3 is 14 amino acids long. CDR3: CAIYRAAKANVLTF. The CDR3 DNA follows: TGTGCCATTTACAGGGCGGCCAAGGCCAACGTCCTGACTTTC.

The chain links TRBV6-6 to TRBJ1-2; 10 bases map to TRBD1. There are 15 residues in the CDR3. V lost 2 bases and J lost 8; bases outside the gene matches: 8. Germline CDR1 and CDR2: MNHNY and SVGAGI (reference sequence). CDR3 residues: CASSYTDRGQGGYTF. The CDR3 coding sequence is TGTGCCAGCAGTTACACCGACAGGGGGCAGGGCGGCTACACCTTC.